This T cell receptor beta chain comes out of a study of CD8+CD57+ T cells in acquired aplastic anemia (dated by TCRdb to 2016 to 2019). For context, the study as a whole: On average, sorted CD4+ and CD8+ cells yielded 3.2 ug of extracted DNA, with a range of about 0.19 to 30 ug. Mean read counts for healthy donor samples were around 10 million for CD4+ cells and 11.0 million for CD8+ cells.

The paper's findings and limits, for the study overall: Although twenty-nine CD8+ CDR3 sequences were shared by patients and controls, these sequences appeared highly expressed in patients and within the immunodominant clones of patients. Between patients and healthy controls, no significant difference in CD8+ Simpson's diversity was found (P=0.060).

On this clonotype itself: The specificity of this receptor is unknown. One junction end does not reproduce the germline sequence, and a read error may be involved.

In this study, sorted CD4+ and CD8+ T cells from the blood of healthy subjects and of severe aplastic anemia patients had their TCR repertoires deep-sequenced. Ficoll-Paque density gradient centrifugation was used to isolate peripheral blood mononuclear cells. Before DNA extraction, CD4+ and CD8+ T cells were sorted with FACS or magnetic beads. TCR beta VDJ combination and CDR3 sequence profiling used genomic DNA as the template. TCR repertoire sequencing was run on an Illumina HiSeq 2000. As for the authors' bioinformatics: TRBV/TRBJ rearrangement plots, CDR3 size and DJ length profiles, and Simpson's diversity index were used to assess repertoires. The most abundant DNA sequence in the deep sequencing data was taken as the immunodominant clone. CDR3 amino acid sequences were checked for sharing between subjects and were compared against published repertoires and the VDJdb database. The public reads were quality trimmed at Q25 with fastp and then assembled into clones with MiXCR by TCRdb, keeping productive beta chains. Each CDR3 protein gets just one entry, which takes the most common genes and DNA from the rows behind it. TCRdb, not the original authors, processed these V and J calls. The sample has approximately 170,000 distinct CDR3 sequences on record, approximately 60% of them singletons. Clones ranked in the top ten supply about 41% of the sample.

CDR1 LNHDA and CDR2 SQIVND are derived from the germline V gene (reference sequence). Its CDR3 holds 14 amino acids, cysteine through phenylalanine. The entry retains the CDR3 DNA only, 42 bases that are in frame from base 1. This clonotype was sampled from a human donor in good health. This chain joins TRBV19 to TRBJ1-1; the D region possibly corresponds to TRBD1 (5 bases align). Sequenced: sorted CD4+, CD8+, or CD8+CD57+ T cells (not recorded which) from PBMCs. The CDR3 here reads CASSRLPSGTQLLF. The nucleotide sequence reads TGTGCCAGTTCTCGTTTACCGTCCGGGACCCAACTTTTATTT.